Listed below are T cell receptor beta chains from one sample, sequenced in a study of control samples from healthy donors and cancer patients. Only in-frame clones appear in the TCRdb table, and some are missing; sequencing was by immunoSEQ multiplex PCR. This sample has 65,000 to 80,000 clones, with about 90% found just once. Sequenced: PBMCs. These receptors all come from a woman aged 55 to 70 with head and neck cancer. CDR3s leave out the opening cysteine and the closing phenylalanine or tryptophan.

v_gene	j_gene	CDR3aa
TRBV7-6	TRBJ2-1	ASSLAGMSYNEQF
TRBV2	TRBJ2-1	ASSGGTTSGAYNEQF
TRBV6-2/TRBV6-3	TRBJ2-5	ASSSPGQGKETQY
TRBV30	TRBJ2-7	AWSITGGGWNEQY
TRBV7-2	TRBJ2-1	ASSSGPLASNEQF
TRBV29-1	TRBJ2-3	SVEDVAKGTDTQY
TRBV28	TRBJ1-3	ASSSDRRGNTIY
TRBV9	TRBJ1-2	ASSASFGANYGYT
TRBV19	TRBJ2-5	ASSTDREETQY
TRBV28	TRBJ2-7	ASSFLGRTNEQY
TRBV30	TRBJ1-2	AWSTGFGYT
TRBV7-2	TRBJ2-1	ASSLGRLAGSYNEQF